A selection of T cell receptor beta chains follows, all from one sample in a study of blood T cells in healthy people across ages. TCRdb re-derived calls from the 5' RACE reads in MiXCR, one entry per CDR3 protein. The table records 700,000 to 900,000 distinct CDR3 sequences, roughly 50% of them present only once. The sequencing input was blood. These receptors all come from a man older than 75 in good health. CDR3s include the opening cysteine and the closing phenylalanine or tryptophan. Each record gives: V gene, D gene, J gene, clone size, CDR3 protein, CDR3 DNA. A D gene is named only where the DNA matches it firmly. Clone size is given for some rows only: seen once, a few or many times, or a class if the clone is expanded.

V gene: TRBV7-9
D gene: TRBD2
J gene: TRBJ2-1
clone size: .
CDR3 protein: CASTPGAGQFF
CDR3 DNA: TGTGCCAGCACCCCAGGAGCGGGACAGTTCTTC

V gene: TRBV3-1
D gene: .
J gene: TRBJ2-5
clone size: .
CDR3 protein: CASSQGGRGAETQYF
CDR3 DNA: TGTGCCAGCAGCCAAGGGGGCCGGGGAGCGGAGACCCAGTACTTC

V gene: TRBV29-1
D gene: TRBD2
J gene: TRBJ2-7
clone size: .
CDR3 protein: CSVSGTSDYNEQYF
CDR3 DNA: TGCAGCGTATCCGGGACTAGCGACTACAATGAGCAGTACTTC

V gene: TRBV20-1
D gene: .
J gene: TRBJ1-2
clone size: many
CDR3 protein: CSARESSYYGYTF
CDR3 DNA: TGCAGTGCTAGAGAAAGCAGTTACTATGGCTACACCTTC

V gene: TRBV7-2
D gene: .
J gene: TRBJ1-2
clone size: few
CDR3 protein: CASSPRETHGYTF
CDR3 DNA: TGTGCCAGCAGCCCCCGGGAGACACATGGCTACACCTTC

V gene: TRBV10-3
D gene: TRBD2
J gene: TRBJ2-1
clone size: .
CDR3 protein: CAITTGTSDYNEQFF
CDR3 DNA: TGTGCCATCACCACCGGGACTAGCGACTACAATGAGCAGTTCTTC

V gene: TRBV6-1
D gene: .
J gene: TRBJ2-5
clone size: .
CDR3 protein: CASRPRGHQETQYF
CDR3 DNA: TGTGCCAGCAGGCCCCGGGGCCACCAAGAGACCCAGTACTTC

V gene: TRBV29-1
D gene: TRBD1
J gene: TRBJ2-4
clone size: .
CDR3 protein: CSVSGTVRNIQYF
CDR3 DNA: TGCAGCGTCTCCGGGACAGTGAGAAACATTCAGTACTTC

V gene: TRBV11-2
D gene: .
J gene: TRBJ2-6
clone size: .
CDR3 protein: CASSSPSGEQGRPFSSGANVLTF
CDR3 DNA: TGTGCCAGCAGCTCCCCTTCTGGAGAACAGGGTAGACCCTTTAGCTCTGGGGCCAACGTCCTGACTTTC

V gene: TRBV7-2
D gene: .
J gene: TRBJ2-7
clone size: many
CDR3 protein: CASSDSMLQDRGLGGREQYF
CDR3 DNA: TGTGCCAGCAGCGACTCCATGTTACAGGACAGAGGTCTCGGCGGTCGCGAGCAGTACTTC

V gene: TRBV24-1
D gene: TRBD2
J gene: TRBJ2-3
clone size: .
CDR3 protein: CTTSDPGTSGHTDTQYF
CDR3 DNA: TGTACCACCAGTGATCCCGGGACTAGCGGCCACACAGATACGCAGTATTTT

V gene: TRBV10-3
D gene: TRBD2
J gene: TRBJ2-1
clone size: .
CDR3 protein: CAITSGGPLGQFF
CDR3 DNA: TGTGCCATCACCAGCGGGGGACCATTGGGGCAGTTCTTC

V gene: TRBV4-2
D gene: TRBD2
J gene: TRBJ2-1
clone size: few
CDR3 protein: CASSPRTSGSGGLGEQFF
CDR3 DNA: TGTGCCAGCAGCCCCCGGACTAGCGGGAGTGGGGGTTTGGGTGAGCAGTTCTTC

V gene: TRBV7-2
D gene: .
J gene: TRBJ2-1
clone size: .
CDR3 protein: CASSRPGAGSYNEQFF
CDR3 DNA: TGTGCCAGCAGTCGCCCGGGGGCGGGCTCCTACAATGAGCAGTTCTTC

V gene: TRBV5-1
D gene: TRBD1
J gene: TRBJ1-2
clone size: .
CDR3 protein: CASSVTGRIDYGYTF
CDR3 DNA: TGCGCCAGCAGCGTGACAGGGCGGATTGACTATGGCTACACCTTC

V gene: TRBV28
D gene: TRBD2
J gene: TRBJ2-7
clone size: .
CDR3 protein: CASRGAGSGVSDYEQYF
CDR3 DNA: TGTGCCAGCAGGGGAGCGGGTAGCGGGGTCTCGGATTACGAGCAGTACTTC

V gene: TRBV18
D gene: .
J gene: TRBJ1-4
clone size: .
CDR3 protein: CASSPATEANEKLFF
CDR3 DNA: TGTGCCAGCTCACCGGCGACGGAAGCTAATGAAAAACTGTTTTTT

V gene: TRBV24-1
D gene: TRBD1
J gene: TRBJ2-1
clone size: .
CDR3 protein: CATSDPGTGNELFF
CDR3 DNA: TGTGCCACCAGTGATCCCGGGACAGGGAATGAGCTGTTCTTC

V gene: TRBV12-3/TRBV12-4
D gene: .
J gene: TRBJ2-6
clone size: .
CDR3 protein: CASSTGQGGSGANVLTF
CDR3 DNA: TGTGCCAGCAGCACCGGACAGGGAGGGTCTGGGGCCAACGTCCTGACTTTC

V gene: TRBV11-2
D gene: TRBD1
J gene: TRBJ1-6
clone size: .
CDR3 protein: CASSPDRGNSPLHF
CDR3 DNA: TGTGCCAGCAGCCCAGACAGGGGCAATTCACCCCTCCACTTT

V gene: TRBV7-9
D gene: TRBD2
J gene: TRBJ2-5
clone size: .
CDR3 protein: CASSLSRLAGGQETQYF
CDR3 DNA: TGTGCCAGCAGCTTATCCAGACTAGCGGGAGGTCAAGAGACCCAGTACTTC

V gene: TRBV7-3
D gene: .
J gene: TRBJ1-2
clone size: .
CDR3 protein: CASSPDASKYSYGYTF
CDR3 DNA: TGTGCCAGCAGCCCCGACGCCAGCAAGTATAGTTATGGCTACACCTTC

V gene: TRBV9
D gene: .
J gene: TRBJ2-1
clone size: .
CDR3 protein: CASSPNSYNEQFF
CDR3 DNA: TGTGCCAGCAGCCCTAATTCCTACAATGAGCAGTTCTTC

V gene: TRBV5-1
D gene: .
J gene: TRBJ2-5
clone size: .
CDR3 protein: CASSPTNQETQYF
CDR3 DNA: TGCGCCAGCAGCCCCACCAACCAAGAGACCCAGTACTTC

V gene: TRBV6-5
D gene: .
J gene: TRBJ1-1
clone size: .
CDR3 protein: CASSYWGDRNTEAFF
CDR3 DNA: TGTGCCAGCAGTTACTGGGGCGACCGGAACACTGAAGCTTTCTTT

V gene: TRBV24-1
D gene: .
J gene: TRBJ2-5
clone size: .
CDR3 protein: CATSDLSQGAGQETQYF
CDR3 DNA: TGTGCCACCAGTGATTTAAGCCAGGGCGCGGGACAAGAGACCCAGTACTTC

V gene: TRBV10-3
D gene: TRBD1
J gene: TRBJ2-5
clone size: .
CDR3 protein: CAISEWRQGPRAYQEIQYF
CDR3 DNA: TGTGCCATCAGTGAATGGAGACAGGGGCCACGAGCGTACCAAGAGATCCAGTACTTC

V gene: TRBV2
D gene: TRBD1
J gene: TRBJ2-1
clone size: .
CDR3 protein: CATNDREYNEQFF
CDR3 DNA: TGTGCCACCAATGACAGGGAATACAATGAGCAGTTCTTC

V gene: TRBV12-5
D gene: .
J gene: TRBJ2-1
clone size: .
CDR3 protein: CASGLVLDEQFF
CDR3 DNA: TGTGCTAGTGGTTTGGTACTCGATGAGCAGTTCTTC

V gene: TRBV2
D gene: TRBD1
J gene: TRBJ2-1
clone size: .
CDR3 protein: CASRGVRDSEQFF
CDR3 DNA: TGTGCCAGCAGAGGGGTCCGGGACAGTGAGCAGTTCTTC

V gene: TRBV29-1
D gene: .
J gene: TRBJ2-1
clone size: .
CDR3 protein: CSAVLAARMYNEQFF
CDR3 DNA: TGCAGCGCCGTCCTGGCCGCCAGGATGTACAATGAGCAGTTCTTC

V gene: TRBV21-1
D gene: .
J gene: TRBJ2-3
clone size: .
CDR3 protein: CASSRPSAGGPSPDTQYF
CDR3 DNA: TGTGCCAGCAGCCGCCCATCTGCGGGAGGGCCCTCCCCAGATACGCAGTATTTT

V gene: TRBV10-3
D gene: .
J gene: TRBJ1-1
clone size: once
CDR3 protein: CAISQQGGTEAFF
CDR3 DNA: TGTGCCATCAGCCAGCAAGGGGGCACTGAAGCTTTCTTT

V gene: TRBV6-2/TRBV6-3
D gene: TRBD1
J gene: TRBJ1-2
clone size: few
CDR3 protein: CASSYGQGRPNYGYTF
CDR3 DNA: TGTGCCAGCAGTTACGGACAGGGGAGACCTAACTATGGCTACACCTTC

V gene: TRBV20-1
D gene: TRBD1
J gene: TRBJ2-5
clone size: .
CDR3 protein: CSAQGYQETQYF
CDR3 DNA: TGCAGTGCACAGGGGTACCAAGAGACCCAGTACTTC

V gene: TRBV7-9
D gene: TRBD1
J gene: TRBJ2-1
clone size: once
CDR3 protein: CASSRPQGAGLGQFF
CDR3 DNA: TGTGCCAGCAGTCGGCCACAGGGGGCCGGACTAGGGCAGTTCTTC

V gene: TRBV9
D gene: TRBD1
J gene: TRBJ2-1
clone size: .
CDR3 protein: CASSVIQGARYNEQFF
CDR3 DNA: TGTGCCAGCAGCGTCATCCAGGGGGCGAGATACAATGAGCAGTTCTTC

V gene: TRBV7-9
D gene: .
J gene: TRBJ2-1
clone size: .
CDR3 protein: CASSVADRPNEQFF
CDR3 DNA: TGTGCCAGCAGCGTCGCGGACAGACCGAATGAGCAGTTCTTC

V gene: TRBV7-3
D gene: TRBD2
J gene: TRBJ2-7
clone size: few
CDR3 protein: CANHLPGLAYHEQYF
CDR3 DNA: TGTGCCAACCACCTTCCGGGACTAGCTTACCACGAGCAGTACTTC

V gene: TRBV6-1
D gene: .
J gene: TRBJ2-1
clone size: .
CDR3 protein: CASRPRPGNEQFF
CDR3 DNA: TGTGCCAGCAGGCCCCGCCCGGGCAATGAGCAGTTCTTC

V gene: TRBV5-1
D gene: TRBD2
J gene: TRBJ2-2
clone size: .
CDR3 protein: CASSLTSALNTGELFF
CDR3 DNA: TGCGCCAGCAGCTTGACTAGCGCCCTGAACACCGGGGAGCTGTTTTTT

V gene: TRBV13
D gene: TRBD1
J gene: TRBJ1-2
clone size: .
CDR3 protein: CASSLRTGGEGNYGYTF
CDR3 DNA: TGTGCCAGCAGCCTACGAACAGGGGGCGAAGGAAACTATGGCTACACCTTC

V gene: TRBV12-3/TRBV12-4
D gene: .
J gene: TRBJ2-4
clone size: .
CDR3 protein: CASSSRGLAAKNIQYF
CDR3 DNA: TGTGCCAGCAGTTCCAGGGGTCTGGCTGCCAAAAACATTCAGTACTTC

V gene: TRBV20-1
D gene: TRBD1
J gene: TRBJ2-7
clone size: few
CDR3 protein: CSASGTAISSYEQYF
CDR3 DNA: TGCAGTGCTAGCGGGACAGCGATTTCCTCCTACGAGCAGTACTTC

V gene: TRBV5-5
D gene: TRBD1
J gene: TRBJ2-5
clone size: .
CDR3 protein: CASSFLTGGETQYF
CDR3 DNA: TGTGCCAGCAGCTTCCTAACAGGGGGGGAGACCCAGTACTTC

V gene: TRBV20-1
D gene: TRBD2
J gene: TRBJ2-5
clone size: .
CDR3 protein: CSARVPTSDLETQYF
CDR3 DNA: TGCAGTGCTAGAGTCCCGACTAGCGACCTGGAGACCCAGTACTTC

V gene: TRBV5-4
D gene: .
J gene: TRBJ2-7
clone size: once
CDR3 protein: CASSLVQVNEQYF
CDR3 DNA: TGTGCCAGCAGCTTGGTACAGGTAAACGAGCAGTACTTC

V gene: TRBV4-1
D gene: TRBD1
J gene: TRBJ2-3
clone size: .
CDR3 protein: CASSQVTGTGAHRYAYF
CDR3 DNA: TGCGCCAGCAGCCAAGTCACCGGGACAGGGGCTCACAGATACGCGTATTTT

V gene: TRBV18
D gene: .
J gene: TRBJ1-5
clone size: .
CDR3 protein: CASSPGEGNQPQHF
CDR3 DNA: TGTGCCAGCTCACCAGGGGAAGGCAATCAGCCCCAGCATTTT

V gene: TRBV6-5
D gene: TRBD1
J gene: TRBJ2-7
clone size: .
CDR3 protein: CASSLPGTGGYNEQYF
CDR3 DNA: TGTGCCAGCAGTTTGCCCGGGACAGGGGGCTACAATGAGCAGTACTTC

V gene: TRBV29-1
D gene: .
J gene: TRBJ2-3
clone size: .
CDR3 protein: CSVGTKTAKGHRYAYF
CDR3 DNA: TGCAGCGTTGGGACAAAGACAGCGAAGGGGCACAGATACGCGTATTTT

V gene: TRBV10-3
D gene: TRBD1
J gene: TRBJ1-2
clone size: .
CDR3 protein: CAISDQGAGGYTF
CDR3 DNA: TGTGCCATCAGTGATCAGGGGGCAGGAGGCTACACCTTC